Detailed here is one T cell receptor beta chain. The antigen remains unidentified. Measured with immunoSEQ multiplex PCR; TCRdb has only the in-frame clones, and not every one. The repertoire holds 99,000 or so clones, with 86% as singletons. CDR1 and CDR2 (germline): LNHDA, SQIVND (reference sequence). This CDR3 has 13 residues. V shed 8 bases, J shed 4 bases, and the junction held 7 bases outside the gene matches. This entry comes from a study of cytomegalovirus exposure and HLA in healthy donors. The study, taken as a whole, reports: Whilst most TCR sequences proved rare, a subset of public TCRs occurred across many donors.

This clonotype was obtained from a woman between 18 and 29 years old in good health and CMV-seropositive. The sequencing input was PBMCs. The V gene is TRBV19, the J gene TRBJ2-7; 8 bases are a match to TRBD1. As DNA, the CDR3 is TGTGCCAGTTCCCAGGGGGCGGGATACGAGCAGTACTTC. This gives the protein CASSQGAGYEQYF.